This T cell receptor (beta chain) was sequenced for a study of blood T cells in healthy people across ages (dated by TCRdb to about 2015). Notes on the research overall: In model experiments, roughly one uniquely barcoded TCR beta cDNA molecule per two T cells was captured by template switching. Age-related changes in TCR beta repertoire diversity were measured in the study by deep sequencing normalized with unique cDNA molecular identifiers. The study analyzed two additional independent replicas of 1 million unique cDNA reads from the same blood draw for two donors, one aged 18 to 30 and one aged 80 or older. Donors were grouped into four age groups: young (average about 15 years), middle-aged (39), aged (about 59) and long-lived (over 80). Broad study findings and their caveats: Estimates of total diversity based on one million sequenced T cells were considered lower bounds and underestimates. Bulk unsorted PBMC profiling prevented conclusive comparison of naive and antigen-experienced compartments. As age increased, observed TCR beta diversity per million T cells dropped in a roughly linear way, and a significant reduction was already evident by age 40. A strong correlation was found between observed TCR beta diversity and the percentage of naive T cells measured by flow cytometry. Because the CMV infection status of the donors was unknown, age-related changes in expanded clonotypes may potentially have been confounded. Compared with the aged group, the long-lived group had more naive CD4+ T cells, fewer expanded clones and increased TCR diversity, suggesting age selection.

This clonotype was seen a few times. No cognate antigen has been identified for it. Per-base quality was not reported, and no clone a single base away is much larger than it. To prepare the library, 5' RACE was applied. Sequencer: Illumina HiSeq 2500. A second roughly 6 to 11 cycle PCR used a sample-barcoded 5' primer and a J-beta primer mix. A template-switch 5' adaptor carrying 12 random nucleotides introduced a unique molecular identifier onto each TCR beta cDNA molecule. Each sample yielded at least 2.5 million CDR3-containing paired-end reads. First-strand cDNA synthesis was performed from all RNA using the Mint cDNA synthesis kit, with priming by a TRBC-specific oligonucleotide. Following uracil-DNA glycosylase treatment, all cDNA underwent a first 18-cycle PCR with the universal primers M1SS and BC2_uni_R. As for the authors' bioinformatics: Normalization of each sample was performed by random selection of 1 million high-quality reads, each carrying a distinct molecular identifier. Reads with shared molecular identifiers were discarded instead of being binned into consensus sequences. MiTCR, set to a Q25 quality threshold and the strictest error-elimination algorithm, was used for CDR3 identification, clonotype clustering and error correction. A nonparametric unseen species model with Euler transformation was used to estimate lower-bound total TCR beta diversity. The raw public reads went through TCRdb reprocessing: fastp at Q25, MiXCR clone calling, in-frame beta chains kept. Here each entry gathers all rows of one CDR3 protein and keeps the most common genes and DNA. These V and J calls are TCRdb output, not the study's own analysis. Here the sample has about 500,000 distinct CDR3 sequences; more than 20% occur a single time. 7.5% to 9% of the sample goes to the ten largest clones.

The 39 donors, aged about 6 to 95 years, were systemically healthy Caucasian individuals from Russia. Each donor gave 8.5 to 10 milliliters of peripheral blood, collected into EDTA-treated Vacutainer tubes. PBMCs were isolated by Ficoll-Paque density-gradient centrifugation, with at least 7 million obtained per sample. Trizol reagent was used to extract total RNA from PBMCs, with at least 6 micrograms per sample. The percentages of naive CD45RAhigh/CD27high T cells were determined by flow cytometry on a PBMC aliquot from every donor. In the germline V gene (reference sequence), CDR1 corresponds to GTSNPN and CDR2 to SVGIG. CDR3 length: 14 amino acids, cysteine to phenylalanine. Only the CDR3 region is kept as DNA, spanning 42 bases read in frame from base 1. From V the trimming removes 3 bases and from J it removes 0 bases, while the gene matches leave 4 bases of the junction unaccounted for. These data also formed part of another study, on T cells of mothers and their children. From the second report: Nine systemically healthy Caucasian individuals served as donors, namely three mothers together with their six children. cDNA synthesis used all of the extracted RNA, with approximately 1.4 ug of RNA in each 15 ul reaction. Sample barcodes and 2-4 random nucleotides were added via the M1S primer in the second PCR. Each mother yielded over 8.5 million TCR beta CDR3 reads and each child 2.5 million to 3 million reads. TCR recombination output is similarly shaped by thymic selection in related and unrelated pairs, with a minor effect exerted by inherited differences. Normalized repertoire overlap was always found to be slightly, but never significantly, higher in related mother-child pairs than in unrelated mother-child pairs. No persistent microchimeric T cell clones were found, with a detection sensitivity of roughly 100 clones per million clonotypes. Deep NGS was used in the study to compare the TCR beta repertoires of mothers and children and to look for features that separate related mother-child pairs from unrelated individuals. The mean age was roughly 36 +/- 4 years for the mothers and approximately 11 +/- 4 years for the children. After adapter ligation with NEBNext reagents, the libraries were sequenced on Illumina HiSeq 2000 with 100+100 nt paired-end reads. Mother and child libraries were prepared a month apart and sequenced in separate runs to prevent cross-contamination. Each donor had between about 450,000 and 2,100,000 distinct TCR beta clonotypes identified. Naive TCR beta clonotypes were estimated from low-frequency clonotypes matched to each donor's FACS-determined naive share, without sorting.

The clonotype comes from a boy younger than 18 in good health. The sample comprised blood. The receptor chain draws on TRBV30 and TRBJ2-7, and 8 junction bases match TRBD1. CDR3 protein: CAWRSQGVSYEQYF. The nucleotides are TGTGCCTGGAGGTCACAGGGGGTCTCCTACGAGCAGTACTTC.